The next 24 T cell receptor beta chains were all read from a single sample in a study of CD4+ T cells in melanoma. Using immunoSEQ multiplex PCR, the repertoire was profiled, and TCRdb retains in-frame clones only, with some absent. The repertoire has 45,000 or so clones, 85% to 90% of them found once; the top ten carry around 11%. The sequenced material came from peripheral blood. The source of these receptors is a human donor with melanoma.

This sequence joins TRBV5-1 and TRBJ2-7, with D possibly being TRBD1 (5 bases). Trimming removed 1 base from V and 1 base from J, with 12 bases in between. CDR1 is SGHRS and CDR2 is YFSETQ in the germline V gene. The CDR3 is 15 amino acids. CDR3 residues: CASSLWGRESYEQYF. The CDR3 DNA follows: TGCGCCAGCAGCTTGTGGGGCCGTGAATCCTACGAGCAGTACTTC.

The chain recombines TRBV9 with TRBJ2-7; 7 positions match TRBD1. From germline, CDR1 is SGDLS and CDR2 YYNGEE. This CDR3 comprises 15 residues. The trim removed 0 bases at V and 5 bases at J, leaving 8 bases unmatched. The CDR3: CASSVGQGVRDEQYF. The DNA for the CDR3 is TGTGCCAGCAGCGTAGGTCAGGGGGTACGCGACGAGCAGTACTTC.

V and J are TRBV28 and TRBJ1-2, with 7 positions matching TRBD1. V lost 5 bases and J lost 5; bases outside the gene matches: 5. Germline lookup yields CDR1 MDHEN and CDR2 SYDVKM. The CDR3 contains 13 residues. DNA for the CDR3: TGTGCCAGCAGTCCAGGGGGGGGGTATGGCTACACCTTC. It codes for CASSPGGGYGYTF.

The chain links TRBV6-4 to TRBJ1-2, with TRBD1 matching over 10 bases. V shed 2 bases, J shed 8 bases, and the junction held 8 bases outside the gene matches. This CDR3 has 15 amino acids. Germline-derived CDR1 and CDR2 are MRHNA and SNTAGT. The CDR3 loop reads CASSDTAGTGAGYTF. In nucleotides, the CDR3 is TGTGCCAGCAGTGACACCGCGGGGACAGGGGCAGGCTACACCTTC.

The genes are TRBV29-1 and TRBJ2-2; D may correspond to TRBD1 or TRBD2 (5 bases each). The CDR3 is 14 amino acids. Germline lookup yields CDR1 SQVTM and CDR2 ANQGSEA. V was shortened by 5 bases and J by 2 bases, with 12 bases between the two germline ends. Here the CDR3 reads CSVPVGGNTGELFF. The CDR3 DNA sequence: TGCAGCGTTCCGGTTGGGGGAAACACCGGGGAGCTGTTTTTT.

This rearrangement joins TRBV11-1 to TRBJ1-6, with a possible D match to TRBD1 (5 bases). Trimming took off 1 base at V and 7 bases at J, with 8 bases between the two ends. The length of the CDR3 is 14 residues. Germline lookup yields CDR1 SGHAT and CDR2 FQDESV (reference sequence). Here the CDR3 DNA reads TGTGCCAGCAGCTTAGTTTGGGGGAATTCACCCCTCCACTTT. This gives the protein CASSLVWGNSPLHF.

The chain couples TRBV5-8 to TRBJ1-5; no firm D call. V was clipped by 4 bases and J by 11 bases, with 13 bases between them. Germline CDR1 SGHTS, CDR2 YDEGEE. This CDR3 has 12 residues. The CDR3 protein is CASSAPSRAQHF. In nucleotides, the CDR3 is TGTGCCAGCAGCGCCCCAAGTCGGGCCCAGCATTTT.

This chain connects TRBV18 to TRBJ1-5; D gene unclear. With 6 bases removed from V and 1 base from J, the gap between germline ends came to 10 bases. The CDR3 is 14 residues long. The germline CDR1 and CDR2 sequences are KGHSH and LQKENI. The CDR3 here is CASSGGMSNQPQHF. Written as DNA, the CDR3 is TGTGCCAGCTCCGGAGGGATGAGCAATCAGCCCCAGCATTTT.

The V gene is TRBV5-4, the J gene TRBJ2-7; a weak D match, TRBD1 (6 bases). The CDR3 contains 16 residues. With 1 base removed from V and 2 bases from J, the gap between germline ends came to 16 bases. Per germline, CDR1 SGHNT and CDR2 YYREEE (reference sequence). The CDR3 bases are TGTGCCAGCAGCTTGAGTTCCGCCCAGGGGACCTACGAGCAGTACTTC. Residues: CASSLSSAQGTYEQYF. Filled out from reference TRBV5-4 and TRBJ2-7, the complete variable domain reads ETGVTQSPTHLIKTRGQQVTLRCSSQSGHNTVSWYQQALGQGPQFIFQYYREEENGRGNFPPRFSGLQFPNYSSELNVNALELDDSALYLCASSLSSAQGTYEQYFGPGTRLTVT.

Here the CDR3 reads CASSLSDEQFF. CDR3 in DNA: TGTGCCAGCAGCTTAAGTGATGAGCAGTTCTTC. The chain joins TRBV7-9 to TRBJ2-1; D is unresolved. V lost 2 bases to trimming and J lost 8 bases, with 4 bases between them. The CDR3 spans 11 residues. From germline, CDR1 is SEHNR and CDR2 FQNEAQ (reference sequence).

This sequence joins TRBV7-6 and TRBJ2-1; 13 bases match TRBD2. The germline V gene encodes CDR1 SGHVS and CDR2 FNYEAQ. CDR3 length: 17 residues. V dropped 1 base and J dropped 8; count of bases not matched to a gene: 8. The CDR3 DNA reads TGTGCCAGCAGCTTAGAACCGGGACTAGCGGGGTCCTATGAGCAGTTCTTC. Its protein is CASSLEPGLAGSYEQFF. Drawing the rest from reference TRBV7-6 and TRBJ2-1, the complete variable domain is GAGVSQSPRYKVTKRGQDVALRCDPISGHVSLYWYRQALGQGPEFLTYFNYEAQQDKSGLPNDRFSAERPEGSISTLTIQRTEQRDSAMYRCASSLEPGLAGSYEQFFGPGTRLTVL.

This chain joins TRBV2 and TRBJ1-1, with TRBD1 matching over 8 bases. V was pared by 7 bases and J by 3 bases, with 7 bases of the junction left unmatched. Per the germline V gene, CDR1 is SNHLY and CDR2 is FYNNEI. This CDR3 region has 14 residues. CDR3 in DNA: TGTGCCAGCAACCAGGGGGCGCTGGACACTGAAGCTTTCTTT. It yields the protein CASNQGALDTEAFF.

The CDR3 DNA sequence: TGTGCCAGCAGCCAAGATAAAGCAGGGGGAATCGGCGCAGATACGCAGTATTTT. Translated: CASSQDKAGGIGADTQYF. This chain joins TRBV4-2 and TRBJ2-3; 7 bases match TRBD1. Germline lookup yields CDR1 LGHNA and CDR2 YNFKEQ. Trimming at V came to 0 bases and at J to 4 bases, leaving 13 bases not matched to a gene. CDR3 length: 18 residues.

This rearrangement joins TRBV13 to TRBJ2-7, with TRBD1 matching over 9 bases. Germline assignment: CDR1 PRHDT and CDR2 FYEKMQ (reference sequence). The CDR3 runs 14 residues. After removal of 5 bases from V and 4 bases from J, the junction contained 6 bases not matched to a gene. For the CDR3, the DNA is TGTGCCAGCAGCGCGACAGGGGGAAGGTACGAGCAGTACTTC. Protein product: CASSATGGRYEQYF.

This clone was found once. The J gene is TRBJ1-4, the V gene TRBV7-6; 7 bases fit TRBD1. Germline lookup yields CDR1 SGHVS and CDR2 FNYEAQ. V dropped 0 bases and J dropped 0; count of bases not matched to a gene: 4. The CDR3 consists of 17 residues. The CDR3 here is CASSLAGGRPTNEKLFF. CDR3 in DNA: TGTGCCAGCAGCTTAGCAGGGGGCCGTCCAACTAATGAAAAACTGTTTTTT.

The chain employs TRBV7-9 and TRBJ2-7; perhaps TRBD2 as D (6 bases). CDR1 is SEHNR, CDR2 FQNEAQ, per germline (reference sequence). V dropped 7 bases and J dropped 2 bases, with 15 bases sitting between them. There are 14 residues in the CDR3. CDR3 sequence reads: CASTAPGVTYEQYF. The CDR3 DNA follows: TGTGCCAGCACCGCCCCGGGGGTCACCTACGAGCAGTACTTC.

J is TRBJ2-5 and V is TRBV7-8; D is uncertain. Trimming took off 1 base at V and 2 bases at J, with 11 bases between the two ends. Germline V gene lookup returns CDR1 SGHVS and CDR2 FQNEAQ. The CDR3 has 15 amino acids. The CDR3 nucleotides read TGTGCCAGCAGCTTAGAGGGAAGAGTTCAAGAGACCCAGTACTTC. It yields the protein CASSLEGRVQETQYF.

V and J are TRBV11-2 and TRBJ1-2; a weak D match, TRBD1 (6 bases). The CDR3 consists of 13 residues. The germline V and J ends were trimmed by 6 bases and 5 bases, with 13 bases remaining between them. Germline V gene sequence: CDR1 SGHAT, CDR2 FQNNGV. The CDR3 coding sequence is TGTGCCAGCAGTACAGGGTCGTATTATGGCTACACCTTC. It specifies CASSTGSYYGYTF.

This chain uses TRBV5-4 with TRBJ2-3; D perhaps matches TRBD2 (6 bases). CDR1 is SGHNT and CDR2 is YYREEE in the germline V gene (reference sequence). Trimming removed 4 bases at V and 2 bases at J, with 8 bases between. The CDR3 extends over 13 amino acids. The CDR3 loop is CASSRENTDTQYF. The CDR3 DNA reads as TGTGCCAGCAGCCGGGAGAACACAGATACGCAGTATTTT.

The chain couples TRBV19 to TRBJ1-5; D is unclear. The CDR3 totals 15 residues. V was shortened by 0 bases and J by 7 bases, with 13 bases between the two germline ends. In germline, CDR1 is LNHDA, CDR2 SQIVND (reference sequence). The CDR3 here is CASSIDLGLTQPQHF. The CDR3, as DNA: TGTGCCAGTAGTATAGATCTCGGTCTTACCCAGCCCCAGCATTTT.

The chain carries TRBV28 and TRBJ1-1; 8 nucleotides align to TRBD1. Germline assignment: CDR1 MDHEN and CDR2 SYDVKM. The CDR3 extends over 13 amino acids. The trim removed 3 bases at V and 10 bases at J, leaving 7 bases unmatched. The CDR3 sequence: CASSFAGGGGAFF. CDR3 in DNA: TGTGCCAGCAGTTTCGCAGGGGGCGGTGGAGCTTTCTTT.

The genes are TRBV19 and TRBJ2-7; D might be TRBD1 (5 bases). The CDR3 runs 15 residues. Looked up from germline, CDR1 is LNHDA and CDR2 is SQIVND (reference sequence). With 6 bases removed from V and 5 bases from J, the gap between germline ends came to 20 bases. CDR3 in DNA: TGTGCCAGTAGAACCAATCCCGGTGGGGCGGACGAGCAGTACTTC. Residues: CASRTNPGGADEQYF. Supplemented by reference TRBV19 and TRBJ2-7, the full variable domain reads DGGITQSPKYLFRKEGQNVTLSCEQNLNHDAMYWYRQDPGQGLRLIYYSQIVNDFQKGDIAEGYSVSREKKESFPLTVTSAQKNPTAFYLCASRTNPGGADEQYFGPGTRLTVT.

For the CDR3, the DNA is TGCAGTGACCGGGACACCCTCTACGAGCAGTACTTC. Encoded protein: CSDRDTLYEQYF. The chain recombines TRBV29-1 with TRBJ2-7, with D perhaps TRBD1 (6 bases). The CDR3 totals 12 residues. From germline, CDR1 is SQVTM and CDR2 ANQGSEA.

The chain has TRBV2 and TRBJ2-2; perhaps TRBD1 as D (6 bases). Looked up from germline, CDR1 is SNHLY and CDR2 is FYNNEI. The CDR3 runs to 17 residues. V lost 4 bases and J 0 bases, leaving 15 bases between the germline ends. The DNA for the CDR3 is TGTGCCAGCAGTGTGAGCAGGGGCCTCGCGAACACCGGGGAGCTGTTTTTT. It specifies CASSVSRGLANTGELFF.